The 14 T cell receptor beta chains presented below share a single source sample, sequenced in a study of blood T cell repertoires in COVID-19. Assay used: immunoSEQ multiplex PCR; TCRdb lists only in-frame clones, some missing. The sample comprises 15,000 or so clones, more than 75% of which are singletons, and 15% to 20% rests with the top ten. Sequenced input: peripheral blood. The receptors originated from a human donor in a cohort sampled during active COVID-19.

This chain connects TRBV6-1 to TRBJ1-1; D is possibly TRBD1 (5 bases). The ends were cut back, 3 bases at V and 1 base at J, with 12 bases in the middle. CDR1 is MNHNS and CDR2 is SASEGT in the germline V gene. The length of the CDR3 is 15 residues. The CDR3 loop reads CASSDAGIGNTEAFF. CDR3 DNA: TGTGCCAGCAGTGACGCAGGGATCGGGAACACTGAAGCTTTCTTT.

This chain links TRBV9 with TRBJ2-5, with D tentatively TRBD2 (5 bases). Germline V gene lookup returns CDR1 SGDLS and CDR2 YYNGEE. The CDR3 has 16 amino acids. The ends were cut back, 0 bases at V and 3 bases at J, with 15 bases in the middle. CDR3: CASSVGFQTTEETQYF. CDR3 DNA sequence: TGTGCCAGCAGCGTAGGGTTTCAGACTACCGAAGAGACCCAGTACTTC.

V and J are TRBV5-1 and TRBJ1-6, with 7 bases identical to TRBD1. The V and J ends lost 2 bases and 6 bases, in that order; junction bases with no gene match: 2. From germline, CDR1 is SGHRS and CDR2 YFSETQ. The CDR3 is made up of 14 amino acids. Here the CDR3 DNA reads TGCGCCAGCAGCTTACAGGGGCTTAATTCACCCCTCCACTTT. It is translated as CASSLQGLNSPLHF.

The V call is TRBV5-5, the J call TRBJ1-5; D is perhaps TRBD1 (6 bases). The CDR3 is made up of 14 amino acids. V dropped 0 bases and J dropped 7 bases, with 11 bases sitting between them. The germline V gene has CDR1 SGHKS and CDR2 YYEKEE (reference sequence). This chain's CDR3 is CASSLGAGDQPQHF. The CDR3 DNA is TGTGCCAGCAGCTTGGGGGCAGGGGACCAGCCCCAGCATTTT.

This clone was recorded only once. J is TRBJ2-2 and V is TRBV5-6; D perhaps matches TRBD2 (6 bases). V was cut by 4 bases and J by 9 bases, with 19 bases left in between. This CDR3 has 15 residues. Germline values: CDR1 SGHDT, CDR2 YYEEEE. The CDR3 sequence is CASSSPGTSVRELFF. As DNA, the CDR3 is TGTGCCAGCAGCAGTCCCGGGACTTCCGTGAGGGAGCTGTTTTTT.

This chain links TRBV18 with TRBJ2-7; 7 bases line up with TRBD1. This CDR3 spans 14 amino acids. V lost 5 bases and J lost 7; bases outside the gene matches: 11. The germline CDR1 and CDR2 sequences are KGHSH and LQKENI. CDR3 nucleotides: TGTGCCAGCTCAGACGGACAGGTCGTTAAAGAGCAGTACTTC. It specifies CASSDGQVVKEQYF. Filled out from reference TRBV18 and TRBJ2-7, the complete variable domain reads NAGVMQNPRHLVRRRGQEARLRCSPMKGHSHVYWYRQLPEEGLKFMVYLQKENIIDESGMPKERFSAEFPKEGPSILRIQQVVRGDSAAYFCASSDGQVVKEQYFGPGTRLTVT.

This chain links TRBV19 with TRBJ1-5; weak D call: TRBD1 (5 bases). CDR3 length equals 15 residues. Germline V gives CDR1 LNHDA, CDR2 SQIVND (reference sequence). Between the trimmed V and J ends, which lost 4 bases and 3 bases, there was a span of 13 bases. CDR3 in amino acids: CASSSLGGDNQPQHF. CDR3 nucleotides: TGTGCCAGTAGTAGCCTCGGGGGAGACAATCAGCCCCAGCATTTT. The entire variable domain, with the rest obtained from reference TRBV19 and TRBJ1-5, is as follows: DGGITQSPKYLFRKEGQNVTLSCEQNLNHDAMYWYRQDPGQGLRLIYYSQIVNDFQKGDIAEGYSVSREKKESFPLTVTSAQKNPTAFYLCASSSLGGDNQPQHFGDGTRLSIL.

V gene TRBV5-1 combines with J gene TRBJ2-5, with D possibly matching TRBD2 (5 bases). This CDR3 contains 15 residues. Trimming stripped 1 base from V and 4 bases from J, with 14 bases between. Germline loops: CDR1 SGHRS, CDR2 YFSETQ. In DNA form, the CDR3 reads TGCGCCAGCAGCTTGTTGGGCCACCGGGGAGAGACCCAGTACTTC. Its protein product is CASSLLGHRGETQYF. Filled out from reference TRBV5-1 and TRBJ2-5, the complete variable domain reads KAGVTQTPRYLIKTRGQQVTLSCSPISGHRSVSWYQQTPGQGLQFLFEYFSETQRNKGNFPGRFSGRQFSNSRSEMNVSTLELGDSALYLCASSLLGHRGETQYFGPGTRLLVL.

The J gene is TRBJ2-5, the V gene TRBV6-6, with 10 bases matching TRBD1. CDR1 is MNHNY, CDR2 SVGAGI, per germline (reference sequence). This CDR3 region has 14 residues. J lost 3 bases, V lost 7 bases, and 5 bases had no gene match. The CDR3 bases are TGTGCCAGCAACCCCGGGACAGGGGAAGAGACCCAGTACTTC. It is translated as CASNPGTGEETQYF.

The J gene is TRBJ1-5, the V gene TRBV10-3; possibly TRBD1 for D (5 bases). The germline gives CDR1 ENHRY, CDR2 SYGVKD. This CDR3 spans 13 amino acids. Trimming left V 11 bases short and J 6 bases short, with 17 bases between. CDR3 in amino acids: CAGGDERGQPQHF. The CDR3 nucleotides read TGTGCCGGGGGGGACGAACGGGGTCAGCCCCAGCATTTT.

The J gene is TRBJ2-7, the V gene TRBV4-2, with 12 bases aligning to TRBD2. Losses at the gene ends were 2 bases for V and 4 bases for J; bases not matched to a gene: 3. The CDR3 is made up of 15 amino acids. Per germline, CDR1 LGHNA and CDR2 YNFKEQ. The CDR3 bases are TGTGCCAGCAGCCAACCCGGGACTAGCGGGTACGAGCAGTACTTC. It encodes CASSQPGTSGYEQYF.

The chain has TRBV4-1 and TRBJ1-2; D gene unclear. The ends were cut back, 0 bases at V and 3 bases at J, with 14 bases in the middle. CDR3 length: 16 amino acids. Germline CDR1 is MGHRA and CDR2 is YSYEKL. The CDR3 region has the DNA TGCGCCAGCAGCCAAGACCCCGCGGGTGATTACTATGGCTACACCTTC. Translation: CASSQDPAGDYYGYTF.

The chain is built from TRBV6-5 and TRBJ2-1; 7 nucleotides agree with TRBD2. The CDR3 runs 14 residues. In germline, CDR1 is MNHEY, CDR2 SVGAGI. V was pared by 1 base and J by 6 bases, with 3 bases of the junction left unmatched. Written as DNA, the CDR3 is TGTGCCAGCAGTTACTTGGGCGGGGGCAATGAGCAGTTCTTC. Translated: CASSYLGGGNEQFF.

The rearrangement uses TRBV4-3 and TRBJ1-4; D remains unclear. From germline, CDR1 is LGHNA and CDR2 YSLEER. The germline V and J ends were trimmed by 4 bases and 1 base, with 10 bases remaining between them. This CDR3 region has 15 residues. This chain's CDR3 is CASSPLLGTNEKLFF. CDR3 coding DNA: TGCGCCAGCAGCCCCTTGCTCGGAACTAATGAAAAACTGTTTTTT.